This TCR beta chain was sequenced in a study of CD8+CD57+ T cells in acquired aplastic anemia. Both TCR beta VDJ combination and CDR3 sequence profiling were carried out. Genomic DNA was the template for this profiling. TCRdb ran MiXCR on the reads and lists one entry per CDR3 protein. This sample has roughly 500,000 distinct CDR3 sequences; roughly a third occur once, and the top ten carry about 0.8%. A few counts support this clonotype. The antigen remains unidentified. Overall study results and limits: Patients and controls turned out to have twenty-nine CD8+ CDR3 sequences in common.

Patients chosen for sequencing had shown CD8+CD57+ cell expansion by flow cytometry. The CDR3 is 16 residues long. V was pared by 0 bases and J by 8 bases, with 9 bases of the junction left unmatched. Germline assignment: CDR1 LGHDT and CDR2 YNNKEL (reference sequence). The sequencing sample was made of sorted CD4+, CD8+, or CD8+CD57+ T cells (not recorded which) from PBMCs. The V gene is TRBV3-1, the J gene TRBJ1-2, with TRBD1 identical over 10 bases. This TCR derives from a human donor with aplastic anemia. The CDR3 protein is CASSQEQDRGFRGYTF. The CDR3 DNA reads TGTGCCAGCAGCCAAGAACAGGACAGGGGGTTTCGAGGCTACACCTTC.